These 29 T cell receptor beta chains share one sample of origin, sequenced in a study of T cells in Graves' hyperthyroidism and ophthalmopathy. Template material for amplifying TCR beta CDR3 regions consisted of RNA transcripts. Carried out on the TCR CDR3, a first-round RT-PCR used the HTBI primer set. TCRdb fed the multiplex PCR reads into MiXCR, producing one record per CDR3 protein. The sample contains 610,000 or so distinct CDR3 sequences, just over 45% of which appear only once. The sequenced sample consisted of peripheral blood or thyroid tissue (not recorded which). The receptors originated from a woman aged 18-30 years with Graves' hyperthyroidism.

The chain uses TRBV18 and TRBJ2-2; TRBD1 aligns across 7 bases. CDR1 is KGHSH and CDR2 is LQKENI in the germline V gene. V dropped 1 base and J dropped 5; count of bases not matched to a gene: 10. This CDR3 has 17 amino acids. The chain's CDR3 is CASSPRNEGAITGELFF. The CDR3 bases are TGTGCCAGCTCACCACGCAACGAGGGGGCGATTACCGGGGAGCTGTTTTTT.

The gene calls are TRBV18 and TRBJ2-7; 11 bases match TRBD2. Germline V CDR1 and CDR2: KGHSH, LQKENI. Trimming took 6 bases from V and 3 from J; bases not matched to a gene: 13. The CDR3 is 17 residues long. CDR3: CASSAGTSGRYYYEQYF. In nucleotides, the CDR3 is TGTGCCAGCTCGGCCGGGACTAGCGGTCGATACTACTACGAGCAGTACTTC.

V and J are TRBV20-1 and TRBJ1-5; 8 positions match TRBD1. From germline, CDR1 is DFQATT and CDR2 SNEGSKA (reference sequence). V gave up 4 bases and J gave up 2 bases; unmatched junction bases: 1. This CDR3 contains 13 residues. CDR3: CSAKTGGNQPQHF. CDR3 sequence (DNA): TGCAGTGCTAAGACAGGGGGCAATCAGCCCCAGCATTTT.

In DNA form, the CDR3 reads TGTGCCAGCAGCTCCAGAGTTTCAGGGCCTTACACTGAAGCTTTCTTT. It yields the protein CASSSRVSGPYTEAFF. The gene calls are TRBV7-6 and TRBJ1-1, with a tentative D call TRBD1 (5 bases). Germline loops: CDR1 SGHVS, CDR2 FNYEAQ. This CDR3 spans 16 amino acids. The V end was cut by 4 bases, the J end by 3 bases, with 18 bases between. The full variable domain, rest sourced from reference TRBV7-6 and TRBJ1-1, is GAGVSQSPRYKVTKRGQDVALRCDPISGHVSLYWYRQALGQGPEFLTYFNYEAQQDKSGLPNDRFSAERPEGSISTLTIQRTEQRDSAMYRCASSSRVSGPYTEAFFGQGTRLTVV.

About this clonotype: A much bigger clone sits one base away, suggesting this may be a read error. The J gene is TRBJ2-7, the V gene TRBV7-9; TRBD1 agrees at 7 bases. Germline V CDR1 and CDR2: SEHNR, FQNEAQ (reference sequence). The CDR3 contains 14 residues. J lost 2 bases, V lost 5 bases, and 6 bases had no gene match. CDR3 in DNA: TGTGCCAGCAGCCCCCAGACAGGGACCTACGAGCAGTACTTC. The encoded protein is CASSPQTGTYEQYF.

This chain uses TRBV15 with TRBJ1-6; TRBD1 might be the D (5 bases). V was trimmed by 2 bases and J by 6 bases, leaving 11 bases between them. The CDR3 is 15 amino acids. Germline V gene sequence: CDR1 LNHNV, CDR2 YYDKDF (reference sequence). The CDR3 DNA follows: TGTGCCACCAGCAGACGTGGGGCCGTTAATTCACCCCTCCACTTT. Its translation: CATSRRGAVNSPLHF.

This chain links TRBV28 with TRBJ1-4, with D unresolved. This CDR3 has 14 amino acids. Trimming shortened V by 3 bases and J by 0 bases, and 5 bases separated the two germline ends. Germline-derived CDR1 and CDR2 are MDHEN and SYDVKM. The CDR3, as DNA: TGTGCCAGCAGTTTTGGGGCAACTAATGAAAAACTGTTTTTT. Its protein is CASSFGATNEKLFF. Drawing the rest from reference TRBV28 and TRBJ1-4, the complete variable domain is DVKVTQSSRYLVKRTGEKVFLECVQDMDHENMFWYRQDPGLGLRLIYFSYDVKMKEKGDIPEGYSVSREKKERFSLILESASTNQTSMYLCASSFGATNEKLFFGSGTQLSVL.

This clonotype came up many times. The V gene is TRBV5-8, the J gene TRBJ2-7; the match to TRBD2 covers 10 bases. The junction had 8 bases not matched to a gene; V was cut back by 1 base and J by 7 bases. The CDR3 is 15 residues long. The germline V gene has CDR1 SGHTS and CDR2 YDEGEE. CDR3 sequence (DNA): TGTGCCAGCAGCTTGTTCCTAGCGGGGGTTATTGAGCAGTACTTC. It yields the protein CASSLFLAGVIEQYF.

Points on this clonotype: This clone may be a read error of a much larger clone one base away. The gene calls are TRBV24-1 and TRBJ2-3, with D unclear. Germline values: CDR1 KGHDR, CDR2 SFDVKD. The CDR3 extends over 12 amino acids. V was trimmed by 7 bases and J by 1 base, leaving 5 bases between them. This CDR3 reads CATSVGTDTQYF. CDR3 sequence (DNA): TGTGCCACCAGCGTGGGCACAGATACGCAGTATTTT.

This clonotype was recorded a few times. The chain has TRBV2 and TRBJ2-1; the D gene is possibly TRBD2 (6 bases). Germline assignment: CDR1 SNHLY and CDR2 FYNNEI. The V gene lost 4 bases and the J gene lost 4 bases, with 11 bases spanning the gap. The CDR3 sequence is 14 residues long. As DNA, the CDR3 is TGTGCCAGCAGTGGTCTAGCGCTGTACAATGAGCAGTTCTTC. Its translation: CASSGLALYNEQFF.

In its sample, this clonotype was seen many times. The genes are TRBV5-1 and TRBJ1-2, with 9 bases identical to TRBD1. In germline, CDR1 is SGHRS, CDR2 YFSETQ. The CDR3 contains 14 residues. The trim removed 4 bases at V and 4 bases at J, leaving 5 bases unmatched. In DNA, the CDR3 is TGCGCCAGCAGCGTGGGACAGGGTACCTATGGCTACACCTTC. Encoded protein: CASSVGQGTYGYTF.

V usage is TRBV15 and J usage is TRBJ1-6; 7 bases fit TRBD1. The length of the CDR3 is 16 residues. Trimming took 0 bases from V and 6 from J; bases not matched to a gene: 5. Germline CDR1 and CDR2: LNHNV and YYDKDF (reference sequence). CDR3 in amino acids: CATSRDQGDGNSPLHF. The CDR3 bases are TGTGCCACCAGCAGAGATCAGGGGGATGGTAATTCACCCCTCCACTTT.

At least ten counts were recorded for this clonotype. The V and J genes are TRBV5-1 and TRBJ1-5; the D gene is possibly TRBD1 (6 bases). Germline V CDR1 and CDR2: SGHRS, YFSETQ. V lost 0 bases to trimming and J lost 7 bases, with 14 bases between them. The CDR3 extends over 15 amino acids. CDR3 sequence: CASSLAGGGDQPQHF. In DNA form, the CDR3 reads TGCGCCAGCAGCTTGGCCGGAGGGGGTGACCAGCCCCAGCATTTT.

This chain uses TRBV10-3 with TRBJ1-5; D uncertain. The CDR3 contains 15 residues. Deletions cut 6 bases from V and 7 bases from J, with 19 bases between. The germline V gene encodes CDR1 ENHRY and CDR2 SYGVKD. The CDR3 region has the DNA TGTGCCATCAGCTTCGAAGGCCTCCAAGACCAGCCCCAGCATTTT. The encoded protein is CAISFEGLQDQPQHF.

The chain joins TRBV11-2 to TRBJ1-1; 7 bases are a match to TRBD1. This CDR3 has 14 residues. V lost 6 bases, J lost 4 bases, and 8 bases stayed unmatched. Germline assignment: CDR1 SGHAT and CDR2 FQNNGV. The CDR3 loop reads CASRKEGAGTEAFF. The CDR3 DNA follows: TGTGCCAGCAGAAAGGAGGGGGCCGGCACTGAAGCTTTCTTT.

In its sample, this clonotype was seen a few times. This chain links TRBV15 with TRBJ2-1, with 8 positions matching TRBD2. The CDR3 is made up of 12 amino acids. The trim removed 3 bases at V and 13 bases at J, leaving 5 bases unmatched. From germline, CDR1 is LNHNV and CDR2 YYDKDF (reference sequence). The CDR3 DNA reads as TGTGCCACCAGCAGTCAACTAGCGGCCCAGTTCTTC. This gives the protein CATSSQLAAQFF.

Comments on this clonotype: Given a much more abundant clone one base away, this may be a read error. The CDR3 DNA is TGTGCCAGCAGTTACTCGAGCCCTGGGGCCAACGTCCTGACTTTC. Translated: CASSYSSPGANVLTF. The chain combines TRBV6-2 or TRBV6-3 with TRBJ2-6, with D uncertain. The V end was cut by 0 bases, the J end by 2 bases, with 5 bases between. CDR3 size: 15 residues. Germline V gene sequence: CDR1 MNHEY, CDR2 SVGEGT.

This clonotype was found many times. The V and J genes are TRBV7-9 and TRBJ2-5; TRBD1 is a possible D gene (6 bases). Germline V CDR1 and CDR2: SEHNR, FQNEAQ (reference sequence). V was clipped by 5 bases and J by 5 bases, with 12 bases between them. This CDR3 region has 13 residues. The CDR3 bases are TGTGCCAGCAGCCCCCCAGGGGAGGAGACCCAGTACTTC. This encodes CASSPPGEETQYF.

At least ten counts were recorded for this clonotype. The V gene is TRBV12-3 or TRBV12-4, the J gene TRBJ1-4; D remains ambiguous. The CDR3 sequence is 15 residues long. The V end was cut by 8 bases, the J end by 2 bases, with 15 bases between. CDR3 DNA: TGTGCCAGCGCTCCCGTGGCCCTTACTAATGAAAAACTGTTTTTT. Translated, it gives CASAPVALTNEKLFF.

This clonotype has a count of ten or more. The chain recombines TRBV5-1 with TRBJ1-2, with D hard to call. The CDR3 is 14 amino acids. The V gene lost 0 bases and the J gene lost 3 bases, with 9 bases spanning the gap. CDR1 is SGHRS, CDR2 YFSETQ, per germline. DNA for the CDR3: TGCGCCAGCAGCTTGGACAGATCTGACTATGGCTACACCTTC. It encodes CASSLDRSDYGYTF.

The V call is TRBV24-1, the J call TRBJ2-5, with 10 bases that match TRBD2. The CDR3 is 17 residues long. The germline V gene encodes CDR1 KGHDR and CDR2 SFDVKD. V dropped 5 bases and J dropped 5; count of bases not matched to a gene: 13. The CDR3 spells CATSVTAGGRTNETQYF. DNA for the CDR3: TGTGCCACCAGTGTCACAGCGGGAGGGAGAACCAATGAGACCCAGTACTTC.

V is TRBV19 and J is TRBJ2-5; 9 nucleotides line up with TRBD2. The CDR3 contains 16 residues. Unmatched junction bases numbered 16, after V lost 7 bases and J lost 7 bases. CDR1 and CDR2 from the germline V gene are LNHDA and SQIVND (reference sequence). The CDR3 coding sequence is TGTGCCAGTAAGCCGTTAAGGGTAGCGGGAGAGGGGACCCAGTACTTC. Translating it yields CASKPLRVAGEGTQYF.

The V gene is TRBV7-6, the J gene TRBJ2-7; D could derive from TRBD1 or TRBD2 (6 bases each). Germline CDR1 SGHVS, CDR2 FNYEAQ. Trimming cost V 5 bases and J 2 bases, with 13 bases left between them. The CDR3 has 14 amino acids. CDR3 DNA sequence: TGTGCCAGCAGCGTAGGGGGGAAAGCCTACGAGCAGTACTTC. Translation gives CASSVGGKAYEQYF.

This clonotype was recorded at least ten times. V gene TRBV20-1 combines with J gene TRBJ2-2; D unclear. The V gene's germline CDR1 is DFQATT and CDR2 SNEGSKA (reference sequence). This CDR3 is 16 amino acids long. Trimming took off 1 base at V and 8 bases at J, with 20 bases between the two ends. CDR3 sequence: CSARGALRDLPGELFF. CDR3 DNA sequence: TGCAGTGCTAGAGGTGCCTTAAGAGACCTCCCTGGGGAGCTGTTTTTT.

Points on this clonotype: This may be a read error: a much more frequent sequence differs by one nucleotide. This sequence joins TRBV6-6 and TRBJ1-2; D remains ambiguous. This CDR3 is 11 amino acids long. The germline gives CDR1 MNHNY, CDR2 SVGAGI (reference sequence). CDR3 nucleotides: TGTGCCAGCAGTAGTACCTATGGCTACATCTTC. Residues: CASSSTYGYIF.

This clonotype was seen many times. V is TRBV11-3 and J is TRBJ1-2, with 7 bases that match TRBD1. V gave up 2 bases and J gave up 8 bases; unmatched junction bases: 5. Germline lookup yields CDR1 SGHNT and CDR2 YENEEA. There are 13 residues in the CDR3. CDR3 in DNA: TGTGCCAGCAGCTTACAGGGGGTAGGGGGCTACACCTTC. Protein product: CASSLQGVGGYTF.

This CDR3 reads CASSSGVAGGETQYF. The DNA of the CDR3 is TGTGCCAGCAGCTCGGGGGTAGCGGGAGGGGAGACCCAGTACTTC. The chain has TRBV7-2 and TRBJ2-5, with 11 bases aligning to TRBD2. From germline, CDR1 is SGHTA and CDR2 FQGNSA. The CDR3 sequence is 15 residues long. Trimming took 4 bases from V and 5 from J; bases not matched to a gene: 6. The full variable domain, completed using reference TRBV7-2 and TRBJ2-5, is GAGVSQSPSNKVTEKGKDVELRCDPISGHTALYWYRQSLGQGLEFLIYFQGNSAPDKSGLPSDRFSAERTGGSVSTLTIQRTQQEDSAVYLCASSSGVAGGETQYFGPGTRLLVL.

The chain is built from TRBV7-3 and TRBJ1-2; D is unresolved. This CDR3 is built from 13 residues. CDR1 and CDR2 (germline): SGHTA, FQGTGA. The V end lost 1 base, the J end lost 7 bases, and 10 bases lay between the germline ends. CDR3 DNA: TGTGCCAGCAGCTTAAACCGGGTCGCTGGCTACACCTTC. Encoded protein: CASSLNRVAGYTF.

This clonotype was recorded at least ten times. The rearrangement uses TRBV5-1 and TRBJ2-7, with TRBD1 as a possible D gene (6 bases). This CDR3 region has 16 residues. CDR1 is SGHRS, CDR2 YFSETQ, per germline. Trimming left V 0 bases short and J 2 bases short, with 15 bases between. The CDR3 coding sequence is TGCGCCAGCAGCTTGGAACTGACAGGCATGGCCTACGAGCAGTACTTC. Its translation is CASSLELTGMAYEQYF. Based on the CDR3 plus reference TRBV5-1 and TRBJ2-7, the full variable domain is KAGVTQTPRYLIKTRGQQVTLSCSPISGHRSVSWYQQTPGQGLQFLFEYFSETQRNKGNFPGRFSGRQFSNSRSEMNVSTLELGDSALYLCASSLELTGMAYEQYFGPGTRLTVT.